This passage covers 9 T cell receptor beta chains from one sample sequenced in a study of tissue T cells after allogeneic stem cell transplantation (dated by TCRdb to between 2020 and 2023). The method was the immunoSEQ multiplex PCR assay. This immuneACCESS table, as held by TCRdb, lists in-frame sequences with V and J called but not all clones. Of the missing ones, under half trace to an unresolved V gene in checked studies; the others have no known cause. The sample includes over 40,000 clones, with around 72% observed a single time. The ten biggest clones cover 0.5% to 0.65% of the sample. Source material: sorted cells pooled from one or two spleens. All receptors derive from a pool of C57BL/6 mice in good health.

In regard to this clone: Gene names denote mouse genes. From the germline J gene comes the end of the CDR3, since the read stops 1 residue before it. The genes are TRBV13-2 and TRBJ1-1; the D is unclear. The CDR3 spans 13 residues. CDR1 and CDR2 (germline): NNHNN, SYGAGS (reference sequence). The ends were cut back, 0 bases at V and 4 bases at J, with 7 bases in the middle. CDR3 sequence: CASGDAQSTEVFF. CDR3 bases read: TGTGCCAGCGGTGATGCACAGTCCACAGAAGTCTTC.

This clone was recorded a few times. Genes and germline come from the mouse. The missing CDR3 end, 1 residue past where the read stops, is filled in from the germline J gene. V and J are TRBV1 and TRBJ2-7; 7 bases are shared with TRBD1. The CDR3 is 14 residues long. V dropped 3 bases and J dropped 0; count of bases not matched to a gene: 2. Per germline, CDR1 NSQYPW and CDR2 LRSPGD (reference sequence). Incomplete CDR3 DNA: TGCACCTGCAGTGCGACAGGGAGCTCCTATGAACAGTAC. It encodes CTCSATGSSYEQY. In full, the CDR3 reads CTCSATGSSYEQYF.

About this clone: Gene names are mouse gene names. The CDR3 bases that were read are TGTGCCAGCAGCCAAGATTGGGGGGGCTATGCAGAAACGCTGTAT. Amino acids: CASSQDWGGYAETLY. The entire CDR3 is CASSQDWGGYAETLYF. The chain is built from TRBV2 and TRBJ2-3, with 9 nucleotides matching TRBD2. The read halts 1 residue ahead of the CDR3 end, with the missing end drawn from the germline J gene. The CDR3 spans 16 residues. Germline V lookup: CDR1 LGHNA, CDR2 YSYQKL. V trimming: 0 bases; J trimming: 2 bases; junction bases outside the gene matches: 3.

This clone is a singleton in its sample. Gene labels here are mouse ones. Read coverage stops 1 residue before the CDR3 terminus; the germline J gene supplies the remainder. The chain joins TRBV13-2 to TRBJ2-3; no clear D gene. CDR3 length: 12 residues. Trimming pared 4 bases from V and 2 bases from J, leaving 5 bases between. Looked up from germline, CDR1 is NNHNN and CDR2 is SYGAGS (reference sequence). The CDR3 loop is CASGPVAETLYF. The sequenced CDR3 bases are TGTGCCAGCGGTCCAGTTGCAGAAACGCTGTAT.

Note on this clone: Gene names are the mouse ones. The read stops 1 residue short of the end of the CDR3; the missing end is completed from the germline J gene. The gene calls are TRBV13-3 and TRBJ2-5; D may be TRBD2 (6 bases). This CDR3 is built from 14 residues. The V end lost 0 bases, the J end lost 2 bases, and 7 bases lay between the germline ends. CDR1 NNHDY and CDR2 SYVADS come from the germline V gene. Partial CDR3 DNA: TGTGCCAGCAGTGATGCTGGGGTCCAAGACACCCAGTAC. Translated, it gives CASSDAGVQDTQY. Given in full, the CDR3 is CASSDAGVQDTQYF.

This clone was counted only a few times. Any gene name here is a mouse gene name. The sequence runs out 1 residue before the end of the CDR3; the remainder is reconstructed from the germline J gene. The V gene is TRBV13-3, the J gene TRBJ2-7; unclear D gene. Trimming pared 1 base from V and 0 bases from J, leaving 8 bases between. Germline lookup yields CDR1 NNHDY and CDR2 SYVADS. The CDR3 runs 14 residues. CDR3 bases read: TGTGCCAGCAGTGATATGGGTAGCTCCTATGAACAGTAC. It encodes CASSDMGSSYEQY. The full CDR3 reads CASSDMGSSYEQYF.

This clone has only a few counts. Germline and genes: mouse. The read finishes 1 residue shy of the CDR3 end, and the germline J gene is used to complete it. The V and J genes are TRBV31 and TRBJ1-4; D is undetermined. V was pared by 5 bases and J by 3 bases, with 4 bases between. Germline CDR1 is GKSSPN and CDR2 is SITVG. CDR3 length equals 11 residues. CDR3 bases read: TGTGCCTGGGACACCAACGAAAGATTATTT. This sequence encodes CAWDTNERLF. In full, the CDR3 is CAWDTNERLFF.

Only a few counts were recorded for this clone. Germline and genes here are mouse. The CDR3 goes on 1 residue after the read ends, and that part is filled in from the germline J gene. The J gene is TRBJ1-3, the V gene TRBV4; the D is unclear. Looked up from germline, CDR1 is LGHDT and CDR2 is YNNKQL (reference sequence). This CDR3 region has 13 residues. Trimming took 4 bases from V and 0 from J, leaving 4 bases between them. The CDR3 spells CASSSISGNTLYF. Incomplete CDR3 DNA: TGTGCCAGCAGCTCAATTTCTGGAAATACGCTCTAT.

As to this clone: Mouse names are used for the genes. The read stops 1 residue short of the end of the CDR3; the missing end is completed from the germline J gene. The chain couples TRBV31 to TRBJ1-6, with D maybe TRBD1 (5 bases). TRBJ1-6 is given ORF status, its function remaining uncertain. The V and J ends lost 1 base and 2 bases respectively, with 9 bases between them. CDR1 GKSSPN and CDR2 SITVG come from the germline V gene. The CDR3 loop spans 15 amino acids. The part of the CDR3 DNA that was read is TGTGCCTGGAGTCAGAGGGGACCCTATAATTCGCCCCTCTAC. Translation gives CAWSQRGPYNSPLY. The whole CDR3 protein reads CAWSQRGPYNSPLYF.